Listed here are 15 T cell receptor beta chains from one sample, sequenced in a study of metastatic and nonmetastatic thyroid tumors. Thyroid surgery was preceded by no treatment in any patient. TCRdb re-clonotyped the PCR reads through MiXCR. The sample has about 20,000 clones, 34% seen once. The specimen was tumor tissue. These receptor sequences come from a male donor with papillary thyroid cancer or a benign thyroid nodule (not recorded which). Some clones in this sample may be carry-over from other donors' samples.

There are a few counts of this clone. The gene calls are TRBV27 and TRBJ2-7, with TRBD1 matching 10 bases. V lost 0 bases to trimming and J lost 7 bases; unmatched junction nucleotides: 6. CDR3 length equals 15 residues. CDR1 is MNHEY and CDR2 is SMNVEV in the germline V gene (reference sequence). The CDR3: CASSLSQTGGREQYF. The CDR3 region has the DNA TGTGCCAGCAGTTTATCCCAGACAGGGGGCCGAGAGCAGTACTTC.

By sample fraction, this clone is medium-sized. V and J are TRBV6-1 and TRBJ1-5, with 10 bases aligning to TRBD1. The CDR3 has 16 residues. J was trimmed by 9 bases and V by 6 bases; bases with no gene match: 14. Per germline, CDR1 MNHNS and CDR2 SASEGT. CDR3 in amino acids: CASRPPGQGLGAPQHF. Here the CDR3 DNA reads TGTGCCAGCAGACCGCCGGGACAGGGGCTAGGGGCGCCCCAGCATTTT.

The chain carries TRBV28 and TRBJ1-2, with 9 nucleotides matching TRBD1. The CDR3 has 15 residues. V lost 7 bases to trimming and J lost 2 bases; unmatched junction nucleotides: 8. In germline, CDR1 is MDHEN, CDR2 SYDVKM. The CDR3 nucleotides are TGTGCCAGCATTCCCCGGACAGGGGTAAACTATGGCTACACCTTC. This sequence encodes CASIPRTGVNYGYTF.

The chain is built from TRBV2 and TRBJ2-7; unclear D gene. Trimming shortened V by 7 bases and J by 2 bases, and 6 bases separated the two germline ends. The CDR3 runs 11 residues. Germline CDR1 and CDR2: SNHLY and FYNNEI. The DNA for the CDR3 is TGTGCCAGCACTGCAGCCTACGAGCAGTACTTC. This sequence encodes CASTAAYEQYF.

This clone has at least ten counts. This rearrangement joins TRBV5-8 to TRBJ2-5; a possible D gene is TRBD2 (5 bases). CDR1 SGHTS and CDR2 YDEGEE come from the germline V gene. There are 13 residues in the CDR3. Between the trimmed V and J ends, which lost 3 bases and 7 bases, there was a span of 13 bases. CDR3 sequence reads: CASSSGRRGTQYF. The DNA of the CDR3 is TGTGCCAGCAGCTCGGGGAGACGCGGGACCCAGTACTTC.

With regard to this clone: No conserved phenylalanine or tryptophan is present at the end of the CDR3, so a read error is the likely explanation. The DNA is omitted, as the CDR3 cannot be located on it reliably, and the CDR3 follows TCRdb's listing. CDR3: CATGVAPSNQPQ. This chain links TRBV24-1 with TRBJ2-1; the table calls TRBD1, which could not be checked here. Per the germline V gene, CDR1 is KGHDR and CDR2 is SFDVKD. Termini included, the CDR3 measures 12 amino acids.

Points on this clone: The germline gene is not matched at one end of the junction; a read error may be the cause. The chain has TRBV2 and TRBJ2-3; 9 nucleotides align to TRBD2. Germline V gene data show CDR1 as SNHLY and CDR2 as FYNNEI. The CDR3 contains 18 residues. The CDR3 spells CASSERAGGVLDTDSQYF. The CDR3 nucleotides are TGTGCCAGCAGTGAACGGGCGGGAGGGGTTCTAGATACAGATTCGCAGTATTTT.

This clone was observed many times. V gene TRBV20-1 combines with J gene TRBJ2-5; 7 positions agree with TRBD2. CDR1 DFQATT and CDR2 SNEGSKA come from the germline V gene (reference sequence). This CDR3 has 15 residues. Trimming took 6 bases from V and 3 from J; bases not matched to a gene: 13. CDR3 nucleotide sequence: TGCAGTGCCAGGAACGTGGGAGGGACCAAAGAGACCCAGTACTTC. It is translated as CSARNVGGTKETQYF.

On this clone: This could be a read error, since a much larger clone is one nucleotide away. The sample holds other DNA sequences that translate to the same CDR3. The chain joins TRBV30 to TRBJ1-4, with a possible D match to TRBD1 (5 bases). Germline-derived CDR1 and CDR2 are GTSNPN and SVGIG (reference sequence). V was cut by 2 bases and J by 11 bases, with 27 bases left in between. The CDR3 is 17 residues long. CDR3 sequence reads: CAWSPTAWATKGEKLFF. The CDR3 DNA reads TGTGCCTGGAGTCCGACAGCCTGGGCAACTAAGGGTGAGAAACTGTTTTTT.

The rearrangement uses TRBV7-6 and TRBJ1-1; possible D gene TRBD1, 6 bases. CDR1 is SGHVS and CDR2 is FNYEAQ in the germline V gene. The CDR3 length is 14 residues. V lost 1 base to trimming and J lost 6 bases, with 12 bases between them. The DNA for the CDR3 is TGTGCCAGCAGCTTAGAACAGGGTGTACCTGAAGCTTTCTTT. This gives the protein CASSLEQGVPEAFF.

V gene TRBV14 combines with J gene TRBJ2-1; 9 bases agree with TRBD2. This CDR3 is 17 amino acids long. Germline loops: CDR1 SGHDN, CDR2 FVKESK. The junction had 11 bases not matched to a gene; V was cut back by 4 bases and J by 4 bases. The CDR3 nucleotides are TGTGCCAGCAGCCCCTCAGCCTCAGCGGGAGGATACAATGAGCAGTTCTTC. Protein product: CASSPSASAGGYNEQFF.

The V call is TRBV4-1, the J call TRBJ2-7; a weak D match, TRBD2 (5 bases). Per germline, CDR1 MGHRA and CDR2 YSYEKL. The germline V and J ends were trimmed by 0 bases and 4 bases, with 16 bases remaining between them. The CDR3 length is 16 residues. The CDR3 region has the DNA TGCGCCAGCAGCCAAGATTTGAGCGGTAGCTCGTACGAGCAGTACTTC. Translating gives CASSQDLSGSSYEQYF.

This clone has just one count. The CDR3 is CASSPASGRGEQFF. In DNA form, the CDR3 reads TGTGCCAGCTCACCGGCTAGCGGGAGAGGTGAGCAGTTCTTC. The gene calls are TRBV18 and TRBJ2-1, with 10 nucleotides matching TRBD2. CDR1 and CDR2 (germline): KGHSH, LQKENI. The CDR3 runs 14 residues. Trimming took 3 bases from V and 9 from J; bases not matched to a gene: 5. The full variable domain, its missing parts supplied by reference TRBV18 and TRBJ2-1, is NAGVMQNPRHLVRRRGQEARLRCSPMKGHSHVYWYRQLPEEGLKFMVYLQKENIIDESGMPKERFSAEFPKEGPSILRIQQVVRGDSAAYFCASSPASGRGEQFFGPGTRLTVL.

The V call is TRBV6-5, the J call TRBJ2-5; 7 bases agree with TRBD1. J lost 2 bases, V lost 4 bases, and 1 base had no gene match. The CDR3 consists of 13 residues. The germline V gene encodes CDR1 MNHEY and CDR2 SVGAGI. Written as DNA, the CDR3 is TGTGCCAGCAGTTCGGGACAGCAAGAGACCCAGTACTTC. As protein: CASSSGQQETQYF.

V gene TRBV20-1 combines with J gene TRBJ2-3; D gene uncertain. V was pared by 3 bases and J by 4 bases, with 11 bases between. CDR3 size: 13 residues. From germline, CDR1 is DFQATT and CDR2 SNEGSKA (reference sequence). The CDR3 loop reads CSASLSLADTQYF. The CDR3 DNA follows: TGCAGTGCTAGTCTCTCCCTTGCAGATACGCAGTATTTT.